The present entry profiles one TCR beta chain with its context. This receptor's antigen is unknown. No much larger clone is present one base from it, and per-base qualities are unavailable. This entry is derived from a study of blood T cell repertoires in COVID-19 (dated by TCRdb to the early 2020s). Background for the entire study: Samples from collaborators originated in the United States, Italy and Spain and spanned both the acute and convalescent phases of COVID-19. Subjects who had been exposed to COVID-19, were actively infected with it, or had recovered from it provided the deeply sampled blood TCRbeta repertoires that made up the dataset. Where available, HLA class I and class II types were obtained from metadata supplied by the sample provider rather than from assay-based typing. The repertoires were released in a freely available public database intended as a resource for research on the immune response to SARS-CoV-2. The samples were drawn from two sources: the first 160 participants of the ongoing ImmuneRACE study, and 1,254 subjects contributed by 6 global collaborators. The material from the prospective study consisted of cDNA or gDNA derived from T cells, B-cell-depleted T cells, or PBMCs. Sample metadata almost always included a de-identified subject ID, COVID-19 status, age in years and sex.

Each collaborating institution followed its own protocols to collect whole blood in K2EDTA tubes. Collaborator samples were shipped for TCRbeta analysis as frozen whole blood, isolated PBMCs, or DNA extracted from either sample type. The immunoSEQ Assay, a bias-controlled multiplex PCR, was used to amplify TCRbeta CDR3 regions from genomic DNA. Concerning the study's data processing: Nucleated cell counts per sample were estimated from amplification of reference gene primers within the assay. To quantify the absolute abundance of each unique TCRbeta CDR3 rearrangement, sequence reads were collapsed and filtered. Productive Simpson clonality was computed per sample as the square root of Simpson's diversity index over productive rearrangements. TCRdb mirrors the immuneACCESS table, restricted to in-frame sequences. Some clones are absent from its copies; in checked studies, under half trace to an unresolved V gene, and the reason for the others is unknown. V and J calls and clone size follow that table, whereas D and trimming were derived from the DNA. For this sample the table gives around 100,000 clones, of which less than 90% were detected only once. Together, the top ten hold around 7.2% of the sample.

Overall study outcomes, separate from this receptor: The quantity of clinical and demographic metadata differed by source and by participant and was supplied without curation.

V gives up 0 bases and J gives up 1 base, and the segment between their germline ends measures 12 bases. The CDR3 has 16 amino acids, counting the end cysteine and phenylalanine. The DNA shown is the 48-base CDR3, in frame from base 1. The germline V gene gives CDR1 as SNHLY and CDR2 as FYNNEI. The sequence was obtained from a man aged 30 to 45 in a cohort sampled during active COVID-19. The sequence is built from TRBV2 and TRBJ2-5, with the D segment identity uncertain. Sequencing used peripheral blood. The CDR3 reads CASSEASSQIQETQYF. The DNA reads TGTGCCAGCAGTGAAGCATCGTCACAAATCCAAGAGACCCAGTACTTC.